This entry concerns a single TCR beta chain. The antigen remains unidentified. Once obtained from cultured CD4+ T cells, the DNA was sequenced using the Oncomine TCR Beta short-read assay. One entry per CDR3 protein results from TCRdb running MiXCR on the PCR reads. The data show 15,000 to 25,000 distinct CDR3 sequences, with under 50% seen just once and around 2.7% held by the top ten. The sample originates from a study of vaccination and CD4 T cells after COVID-19. Study-wide points: Reactive clonotype counts went from median about 20 after infection to a few dozen after vaccination, nonsignificantly. Apart from involving relatively few convalescent patients, the work omitted early post-infection timepoints.

Germline CDR1 reads MNHEY; CDR2 reads SMNVEV (reference sequence). The V gene end was trimmed by 5 bases and the J gene end by 7 bases; junction bases not matched to a gene: 13. The CDR3 runs to 16 residues. As for treatment: roughly 10-day PBMC culture with coronavirus spike peptide pools or control peptides (ViraFEST assay). The chain is built from TRBV27 and TRBJ2-1, with 8 positions matching TRBD2. The input for sequencing was CD4+ T cells from blood, cultured in vitro, taken after SARS-CoV-2 vaccination. This receptor was identified in a human donor who had recovered from COVID-19. The CDR3 DNA reads as TGTGCCAGCAGTCCTCGGGTAGCGGGGTATGGGAATGAGCAGTTCTTC. Translation gives CASSPRVAGYGNEQFF.